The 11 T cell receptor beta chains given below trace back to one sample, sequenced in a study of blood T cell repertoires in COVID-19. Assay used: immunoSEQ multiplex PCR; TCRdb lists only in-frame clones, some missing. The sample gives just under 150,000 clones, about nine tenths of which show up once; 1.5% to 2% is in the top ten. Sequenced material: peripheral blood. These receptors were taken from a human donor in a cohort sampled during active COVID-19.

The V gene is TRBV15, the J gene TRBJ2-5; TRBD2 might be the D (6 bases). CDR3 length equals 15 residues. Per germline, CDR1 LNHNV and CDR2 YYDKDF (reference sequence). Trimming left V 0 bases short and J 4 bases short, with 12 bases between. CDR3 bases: TGTGCCACCAGCAGAGATCAGGAGGGCCCAGAGACCCAGTACTTC. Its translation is CATSRDQEGPETQYF.

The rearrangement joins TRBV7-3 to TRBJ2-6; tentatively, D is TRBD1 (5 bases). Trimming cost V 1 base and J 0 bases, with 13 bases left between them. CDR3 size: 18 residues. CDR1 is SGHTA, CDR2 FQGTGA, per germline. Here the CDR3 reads CASSLKAQGSSGANVLTF. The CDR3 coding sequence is TGTGCCAGCAGCTTAAAGGCCCAGGGCAGCTCTGGGGCCAACGTCCTGACTTTC.

DNA of the CDR3: TGTGCCAGCAGCCATGGAGGCGGCGGAGCTAACTATGGCTACACCTTC. Translating gives CASSHGGGGANYGYTF. The chain couples TRBV3-1 (or the pseudogene TRBV3-2) to TRBJ1-2; D is uncertain. Germline V CDR1 and CDR2: LGHDT, YNNKEL (reference sequence). V lost 3 bases and J lost 0, with 14 bases in between. The CDR3 loop spans 16 amino acids.

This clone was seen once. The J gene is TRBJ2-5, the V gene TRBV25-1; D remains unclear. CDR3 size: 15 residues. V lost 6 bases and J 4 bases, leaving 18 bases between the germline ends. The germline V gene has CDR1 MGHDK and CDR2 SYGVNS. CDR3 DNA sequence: TGTGCCAGCAGCTCAACTCATGTCGCAGGAGAGACCCAGTACTTC. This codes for CASSSTHVAGETQYF.

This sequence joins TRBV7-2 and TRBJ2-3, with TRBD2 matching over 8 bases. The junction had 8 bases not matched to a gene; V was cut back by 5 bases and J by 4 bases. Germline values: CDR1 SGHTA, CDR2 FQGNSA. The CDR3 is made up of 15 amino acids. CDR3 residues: CASSPRTSWPDTQYF. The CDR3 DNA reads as TGTGCCAGCAGCCCACGGACTAGCTGGCCAGATACGCAGTATTTT.

Here the CDR3 DNA reads TGTGCCAGCAGCCAACTAGCGGGGGGCAACAATGAGCAGTTCTTC. Amino acids: CASSQLAGGNNEQFF. This chain links TRBV7-3 with TRBJ2-1, with TRBD2 identical over 12 bases. The germline V gene has CDR1 SGHTA and CDR2 FQGTGA. Trimming took 5 bases from V and 5 from J; bases not matched to a gene: 4. The CDR3 runs 15 residues.

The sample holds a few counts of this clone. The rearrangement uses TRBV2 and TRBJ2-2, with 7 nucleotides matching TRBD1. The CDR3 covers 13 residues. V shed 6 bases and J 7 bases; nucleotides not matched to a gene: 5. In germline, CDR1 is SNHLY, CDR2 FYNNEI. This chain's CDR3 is CASRQGMSGELFF. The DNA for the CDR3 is TGTGCCAGCAGACAGGGGATGAGCGGGGAGCTGTTTTTT. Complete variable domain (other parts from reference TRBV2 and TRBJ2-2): EPEVTQTPSHQVTQMGQEVILRCVPISNHLYFYWYRQILGQKVEFLVSFYNNEISEKSEIFDDQFSVERPDGSNFTLKIRSTKLEDSAMYFCASRQGMSGELFFGEGSRLTVL.

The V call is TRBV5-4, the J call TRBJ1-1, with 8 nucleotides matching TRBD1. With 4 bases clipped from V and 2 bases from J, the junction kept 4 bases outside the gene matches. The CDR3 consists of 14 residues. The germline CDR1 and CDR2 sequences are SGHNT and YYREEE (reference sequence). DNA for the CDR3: TGTGCCAGCAGCCGGGACAGGTTAAACACTGAAGCTTTCTTT. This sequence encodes CASSRDRLNTEAFF.

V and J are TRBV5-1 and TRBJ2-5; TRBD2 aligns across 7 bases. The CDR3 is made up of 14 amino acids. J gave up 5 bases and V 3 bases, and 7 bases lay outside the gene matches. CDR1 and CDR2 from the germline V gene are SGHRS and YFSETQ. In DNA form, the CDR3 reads TGCGCCAGCAGCTCGACGGGGGGTCGGGAGACCCAGTACTTC. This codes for CASSSTGGRETQYF.

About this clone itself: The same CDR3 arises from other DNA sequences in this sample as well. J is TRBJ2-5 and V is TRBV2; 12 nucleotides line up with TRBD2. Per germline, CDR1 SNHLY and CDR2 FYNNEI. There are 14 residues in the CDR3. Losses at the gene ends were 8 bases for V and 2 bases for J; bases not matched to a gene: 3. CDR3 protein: CASGGLAGQETQYF. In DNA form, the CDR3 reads TGTGCCAGCGGAGGACTAGCGGGGCAAGAGACCCAGTACTTC.

CDR3 sequence (DNA): TGTGCCAGCAGCCCCTTGAGCGGGGGGGCGGATACGCAGTATTTT. The encoded protein is CASSPLSGGADTQYF. This sequence joins TRBV7-2 and TRBJ2-3; 10 nucleotides agree with TRBD2. Germline assignment: CDR1 SGHTA and CDR2 FQGNSA. The CDR3 is 15 residues long. V lost 5 bases and J lost 6; bases outside the gene matches: 8.